The 13 T cell receptor beta chains in this list originate from one sample, sequenced in a study of a mutant IDH1 vaccine in newly diagnosed glioma. No antigen is known for these receptors. Indicated time point: week 35, safety follow-up. A 20-mer mutant IDH1 peptide at 300 ug was injected subcutaneously with topical imiquimod. Clones were read by immunoSEQ multiplex PCR, and TCRdb kept only the in-frame ones, dropping some. Of approximately 50,000 clones listed, roughly nine tenths were seen once; the top ten hold 1.5% to 2%. Source: PBMCs, taken from a glioma patient whose treatment included an IDH1 peptide vaccine. The receptors shown here come from a man between 35 and 55 years old with glioma.

The chain has TRBV27 and TRBJ1-2, with a weak D call TRBD1 (6 bases). This CDR3 contains 13 residues. Trimming took 3 bases from V and 7 from J, leaving 12 bases between them. CDR1 is MNHEY and CDR2 is SMNVEV in the germline V gene (reference sequence). CDR3 DNA: TGTGCCAGCAGTTTTGGGGGCTCAAGTGGCTACACCTTC. Translating it yields CASSFGGSSGYTF.

The V gene is TRBV4-3, the J gene TRBJ1-5; 8 bases are a match to TRBD1. The CDR3 is made up of 15 amino acids. The V and J ends lost 0 bases and 6 bases, in that order; junction bases with no gene match: 4. Per the germline V gene, CDR1 is LGHNA and CDR2 is YSLEER. The CDR3, as DNA: TGCGCCAGCAGCCAAGATTTCAGGGGGCTTCAGCCCCAGCATTTT. It is translated as CASSQDFRGLQPQHF.

V usage is TRBV6-1 and J usage is TRBJ2-6; possibly TRBD2 for D (5 bases). The V end lost 4 bases, the J end lost 4 bases, and 17 bases lay between the germline ends. From germline, CDR1 is MNHNS and CDR2 SASEGT. The CDR3 is made up of 17 amino acids. CDR3 coding DNA: TGTGCCAGCAGTGCCAACGGGGTAAGAGCAGGGGCCAACGTCCTGACTTTC. Its translation: CASSANGVRAGANVLTF.

The chain links TRBV29-1 to TRBJ2-7; D tentatively reads TRBD1 or TRBD2 (5 bases each). The length of the CDR3 is 12 residues. Per germline, CDR1 SQVTM and CDR2 ANQGSEA. With 4 bases removed from V and 3 bases from J, the gap between germline ends came to 10 bases. Here the CDR3 DNA reads TGCAGCGTTGGGATGGGGGACTACGAGCAGTACTTC. This encodes CSVGMGDYEQYF.

This rearrangement joins TRBV6-5 to TRBJ2-7, with 8 nucleotides matching TRBD2. The germline gives CDR1 MNHEY, CDR2 SVGAGI. There are 14 residues in the CDR3. With V trimmed by 2 bases and J by 6 bases, 6 bases remained unmatched. In DNA form, the CDR3 reads TGTGCCAGCAGTTACACTGTCCTAGCGGGCGAGCAGTACTTC. Its translation is CASSYTVLAGEQYF.

This sequence joins TRBV5-1 and TRBJ2-1, with D possibly being TRBD1 (6 bases). The V end was cut by 1 base, the J end by 7 bases, with 12 bases between. The germline gives CDR1 SGHRS, CDR2 YFSETQ. The CDR3 is 14 amino acids. CDR3 in DNA: TGCGCCAGCAGCTTGAGAACAGGGCCTAATGAGCAGTTCTTC. Its translation: CASSLRTGPNEQFF.

The chain recombines TRBV9 with TRBJ2-6, with D possibly being TRBD1 or TRBD2 (5 bases each). V was pared by 0 bases and J by 0 bases, with 7 bases between. The CDR3 is 16 residues long. CDR1 is SGDLS, CDR2 YYNGEE, per germline. In DNA form, the CDR3 reads TGTGCCAGCAGCGTAGGTGGGGGCTCTGGGGCCAACGTCCTGACTTTC. Protein sequence: CASSVGGGSGANVLTF.

The rearrangement links TRBV6-4 to TRBJ1-2; perhaps TRBD1 as D (6 bases). The CDR3 is 12 amino acids. Germline CDR1 is MRHNA and CDR2 is SNTAGT. V shed 6 bases and J shed 8 bases, with 13 bases lying between them. The CDR3 region is CASRGTRGGYTF. CDR3 DNA sequence: TGTGCCAGCAGGGGGACAAGAGGAGGCTACACCTTC.

CDR3 in amino acids: CASSRGGMGGANVLTF. The DNA for the CDR3 is TGCGCCAGCAGCCGGGGGGGGATGGGAGGGGCCAACGTCCTGACTTTC. The chain has TRBV4-1 and TRBJ2-6, with 7 bases that match TRBD2. CDR3 length equals 16 residues. Unmatched junction bases numbered 7, after V lost 4 bases and J lost 4 bases. Germline CDR1 MGHRA, CDR2 YSYEKL.

The chain employs TRBV6-5 and TRBJ2-3; D is perhaps TRBD1 (6 bases). The CDR3 length is 13 residues. The V end lost 7 bases, the J end lost 10 bases, and 18 bases lay between the germline ends. Germline V CDR1 and CDR2: MNHEY, SVGAGI. The CDR3 loop is CASKTGSHTPQYF. CDR3 bases: TGTGCCAGCAAAACAGGGAGCCACACTCCGCAGTATTTT.

This clone appeared once. The V gene is TRBV7-8, the J gene TRBJ2-7; TRBD2 aligns across 7 bases. Per the germline V gene, CDR1 is SGHVS and CDR2 is FQNEAQ. The CDR3 is 15 amino acids. After removal of 4 bases from V and 2 bases from J, the junction contained 8 bases not matched to a gene. The CDR3 sequence: CASSSRRLAAYEQYF. In DNA form, the CDR3 reads TGTGCCAGCAGCTCGCGCCGACTAGCCGCCTACGAGCAGTACTTC.

CDR3: CATKSLRSADTQYF. The CDR3 DNA sequence: TGTGCCACCAAATCATTAAGATCTGCAGATACGCAGTATTTT. The V call is TRBV15, the J call TRBJ2-3; D remains ambiguous. CDR1 is LNHNV and CDR2 is YYDKDF in the germline V gene (reference sequence). The V end was cut by 7 bases, the J end by 4 bases, with 15 bases between. This CDR3 spans 14 amino acids.

The J gene is TRBJ2-5, the V gene TRBV11-2; the match to TRBD1 covers 10 bases. The germline V gene encodes CDR1 SGHAT and CDR2 FQNNGV. This CDR3 has 15 residues. J gave up 4 bases and V 3 bases, and 5 bases lay outside the gene matches. The CDR3, as DNA: TGTGCCAGCAGCTTCCGACAGGGGGCGCGAGAGACCCAGTACTTC. This encodes CASSFRQGARETQYF.